The 6 T cell receptor beta chains below were found in one sample sequenced in a study of blood T cells in healthy people across ages. Through a sample-barcoded 5' primer and a J-beta primer mix, a second PCR was run for about 6 to 11 cycles. TCRdb ran MiXCR on the 5' RACE reads and lists one entry per CDR3 protein. This table has about 800,000 distinct CDR3 sequences, 35% to 50% appearing once. The sample consisted of blood. The receptor source for this set is a man at least 80 years old in good health.

This clonotype was detected ten times or more. This chain uses TRBV6-6 with TRBJ2-1; D remains unclear. The CDR3 has 10 residues. Germline values: CDR1 MNHNY, CDR2 SVGAGI (reference sequence). V gave up 6 bases and J gave up 5 bases, with 2 bases separating them. CDR3 nucleotides: TGTGCCAGCAGAAACAATGAGCAGTTCTTC. Translated: CASRNNEQFF.

The J gene is TRBJ2-7, the V gene TRBV27, with D possibly being TRBD2 (6 bases). The V gene lost 5 bases and the J gene lost 12 bases, with 26 bases spanning the gap. Germline CDR1 and CDR2: MNHEY and SMNVEV (reference sequence). This CDR3 contains 15 residues. The CDR3 nucleotides read TGTGCCAGCAGTCCCATCGGGACTCTTCTTGTAGGGCGGTACTTC. Protein sequence: CASSPIGTLLVGRYF.

The V gene is TRBV3-1, the J gene TRBJ2-4, with 8 bases aligning to TRBD1. CDR1 is LGHDT, CDR2 YNNKEL, per germline (reference sequence). The CDR3 has 15 amino acids. Trimming removed 1 base from V and 4 bases from J; junction bases left unmatched: 3. The CDR3: CASSQGDRSKNIQYF. The CDR3 nucleotides are TGTGCCAGCAGCCAAGGGGACAGGTCGAAAAACATTCAGTACTTC.

The sample holds many counts of this clonotype. The CDR3 loop is CASSLDSYSNQPQHF. The CDR3 region has the DNA TGTGCCAGCAGCCTCGACAGTTATAGCAATCAGCCCCAGCATTTT. The chain joins TRBV7-2 to TRBJ1-5; D may be TRBD1 (5 bases). Germline CDR1 and CDR2: SGHTA and FQGNSA. V dropped 5 bases and J dropped 0 bases, with 11 bases sitting between them. This CDR3 has 15 residues. The whole variable domain, remainder taken from reference TRBV7-2 and TRBJ1-5, is GAGVSQSPSNKVTEKGKDVELRCDPISGHTALYWYRQSLGQGLEFLIYFQGNSAPDKSGLPSDRFSAERTGGSVSTLTIQRTQQEDSAVYLCASSLDSYSNQPQHFGDGTRLSIL.

This clonotype was seen ten or more times. V usage is TRBV28 and J usage is TRBJ2-5; no definite D call. Germline CDR1 is MDHEN and CDR2 is SYDVKM. The CDR3 is made up of 12 amino acids. V was shortened by 3 bases and J by 5 bases, with 7 bases between the two germline ends. Here the CDR3 reads CASSLEIETQYF. The DNA for the CDR3 is TGTGCCAGCAGTTTGGAGATCGAGACCCAGTACTTC. The full variable domain, in which reference TRBV28 and TRBJ2-5 provide the parts outside the CDR3, is DVKVTQSSRYLVKRTGEKVFLECVQDMDHENMFWYRQDPGLGLRLIYFSYDVKMKEKGDIPEGYSVSREKKERFSLILESASTNQTSMYLCASSLEIETQYFGPGTRLLVL.

This clonotype has only one observation. J is TRBJ2-4 and V is TRBV10-3; 7 nucleotides agree with TRBD1. The DNA matches TRBJ2-7 better at its end, which makes the J call doubtful. The CDR3 totals 15 residues. CDR1 and CDR2 (germline): ENHRY, SYGVKD. CDR3 sequence reads: CAISGTEDLPYEQYF. The CDR3 DNA is TGTGCCATCAGCGGGACAGAAGACCTACCCTACGAGCAGTACTTC.